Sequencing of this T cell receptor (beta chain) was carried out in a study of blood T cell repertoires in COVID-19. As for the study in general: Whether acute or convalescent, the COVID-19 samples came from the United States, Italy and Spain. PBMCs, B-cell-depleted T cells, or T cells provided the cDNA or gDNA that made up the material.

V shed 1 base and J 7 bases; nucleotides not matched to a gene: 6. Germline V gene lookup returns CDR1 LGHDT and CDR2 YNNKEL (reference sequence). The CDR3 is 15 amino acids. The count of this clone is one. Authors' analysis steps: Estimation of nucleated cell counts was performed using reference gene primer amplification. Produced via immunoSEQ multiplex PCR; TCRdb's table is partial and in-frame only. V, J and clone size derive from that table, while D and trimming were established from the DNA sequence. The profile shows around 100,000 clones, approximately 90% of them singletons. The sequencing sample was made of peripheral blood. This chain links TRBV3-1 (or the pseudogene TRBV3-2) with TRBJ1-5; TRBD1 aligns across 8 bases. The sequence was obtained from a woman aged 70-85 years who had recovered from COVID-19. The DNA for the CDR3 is TGTGCCAGCAGCCAAGGGACAGGGTCGGGACAGCCCCAGCATTTT. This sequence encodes CASSQGTGSGQPQHF.